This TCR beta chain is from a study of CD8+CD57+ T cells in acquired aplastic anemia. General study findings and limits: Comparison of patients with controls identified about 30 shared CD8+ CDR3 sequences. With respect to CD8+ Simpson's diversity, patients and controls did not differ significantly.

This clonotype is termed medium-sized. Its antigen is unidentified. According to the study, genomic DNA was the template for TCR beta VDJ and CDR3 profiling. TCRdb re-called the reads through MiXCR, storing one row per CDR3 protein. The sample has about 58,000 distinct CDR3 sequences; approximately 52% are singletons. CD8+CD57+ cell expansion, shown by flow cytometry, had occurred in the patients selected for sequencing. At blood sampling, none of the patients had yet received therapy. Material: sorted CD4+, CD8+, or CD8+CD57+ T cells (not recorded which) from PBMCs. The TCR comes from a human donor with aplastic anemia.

This CDR3 reads CASSPSSGGWEQYF. The CDR3, as DNA: TGCGCCAGCAGTCCCAGTAGCGGGGGGTGGGAGCAGTACTTC. The chain carries TRBV10-2 and TRBJ2-7, with TRBD2 identical over 10 bases. The CDR3 totals 14 residues. The V segment lost 5 bases and the J segment 7 bases; nucleotides outside the gene matches: 8. The germline CDR1 and CDR2 sequences are WSHSY and SAAADI.